This TCR beta chain was recorded in a study of blood T cell repertoires in COVID-19. Study-wide background: Samples came from the United States, Italy and Spain, spanning acute and convalescent COVID-19.

CDR3 length: 15 residues. Deletions cut 2 bases from V and 2 bases from J, with 10 bases between. Germline V lookup: CDR1 KGHDR, CDR2 SFDVKD. Clones were read by immunoSEQ multiplex PCR, and TCRdb kept only the in-frame ones, dropping some. The sample lists some 90,000 clones; around 89% were seen once. What was sequenced was peripheral blood. The chain employs TRBV24-1 and TRBJ2-3; no reliable D call. This clonotype was obtained from a man in his forties or fifties with COVID-19, enrolled during active disease. The CDR3 DNA reads TGTGCCACCAGTGATTCCAGGAAATACACAGATACGCAGTATTTT. Translating gives CATSDSRKYTDTQYF.